These T cell receptor beta chains were read from a single sample in a study of cytomegalovirus exposure and HLA in healthy donors. The protocol was immunoSEQ multiplex PCR, while the TCRdb copy is restricted to in-frame clones and leaves out a portion. The repertoire holds more than 90,000 clones, with approximately 72% as singletons. Sequencing was done on a sample of PBMCs. All receptors derive from a man in his forties in good health and CMV-seropositive. The CDR3 runs from the conserved cysteine through the conserved F or W. A D gene is named only where the DNA matches it firmly. For some rows the clone size is stated as once, few or many, or as a class when expanded; others skip it.

size	J	D	V	CDR3	DNA
-	TRBJ1-4	-	TRBV15	CATSRDSFNEKLFF	TGTGCCACCAGCAGGGACAGCTTTAATGAAAAACTGTTTTTT
-	TRBJ2-1	-	TRBV5-1	CASSSRTTSSYNEQFF	TGCGCCAGCAGCTCACGAACTACCAGCTCCTACAATGAGCAGTTCTTC
-	TRBJ2-3	TRBD2	TRBV2	CASNLLAGGEDTQYF	TGTGCCAGCAATCTACTAGCGGGGGGTGAAGATACGCAGTATTTT
-	TRBJ1-1	-	TRBV29-1	CNVERTANTEAFF	TGCAACGTAGAAAGGACAGCGAACACTGAAGCTTTCTTT
-	TRBJ1-5	-	TRBV13	CASSLGSGFNQPQHF	TGTGCCAGCAGCTTGGGTTCGGGATTCAATCAGCCCCAGCATTTT
-	TRBJ1-4	TRBD1	TRBV11-2	CASSPGTGGGEKLFF	TGTGCCAGCAGCCCAGGGACAGGCGGGGGAGAAAAACTGTTTTTT
-	TRBJ1-4	TRBD1	TRBV7-9	CASGQGETNEKLFF	TGTGCCAGCGGGCAGGGGGAGACTAATGAAAAACTGTTTTTT
few	TRBJ2-7	-	TRBV5-8	CASSRTEYEQYF	TGTGCCAGCAGCCGGACAGAGTACGAGCAGTACTTC
-	TRBJ1-6	-	TRBV2	CASSLQGYLSPLHF	TGTGCCAGCAGCCTGCAGGGATATCTATCACCCCTCCACTTT
-	TRBJ2-3	TRBD2	TRBV4-2	CASSRISGGVTDTQYF	TGTGCCAGCAGCCGAATTAGCGGGGGGGTCACAGATACGCAGTATTTT
-	TRBJ2-5	-	TRBV5-8	CASSGRDSRQETQYF	TGTGCCAGCAGCGGGAGAGACTCGCGACAAGAGACCCAGTACTTC
-	TRBJ2-5	TRBD2	TRBV2	CASSNGLAETQYF	TGTGCCAGCAGTAACGGACTAGCTGAGACCCAGTACTTC
-	TRBJ2-2	TRBD2	TRBV29-1	CSVGRVAGELFF	TGCAGCGTGGGGAGGGTGGCCGGGGAGCTGTTTTTT